The next 18 T cell receptor beta chains were all read from a single sample in a study of OX40 agonist ivuxolimab in advanced cancers. The protocol was immunoSEQ multiplex PCR, while the TCRdb copy is restricted to in-frame clones and leaves out a portion. The repertoire holds about 78,000 clones, roughly 93% seen once, with under 3.5% in the top ten. This material consisted of CD4+ or CD8+ T cells sorted from blood, taken in a trial of the OX40 agonist ivuxolimab. The receptor set was obtained from an adult with an advanced solid tumor such as melanoma, head and neck, liver or kidney cancer.

About this clone itself: Other DNA sequences in this sample translate to the same CDR3. The chain uses TRBV19 and TRBJ2-6, with D possibly being TRBD1 or TRBD2 (5 bases each). CDR1 and CDR2 from the germline V gene are LNHDA and SQIVND (reference sequence). Trimming pared 1 base from V and 1 base from J, leaving 5 bases between. The CDR3 totals 15 residues. In DNA form, the CDR3 reads TGTGCCAGTAGTATAGGGGGGTCTGGGGCCAACGTCCTGACTTTC. Translation: CASSIGGSGANVLTF.

The rearrangement links TRBV2 to TRBJ1-5; 9 bases agree with TRBD1. The trim removed 4 bases at V and 7 bases at J, leaving 5 bases unmatched. CDR1 is SNHLY, CDR2 FYNNEI, per germline. The CDR3 has 14 residues. This chain's CDR3 is CASSADRGPQPQHF. The CDR3 DNA reads as TGTGCCAGCAGTGCGGACAGGGGTCCCCAGCCCCAGCATTTT.

The rearrangement joins TRBV18 to TRBJ2-2, with D uncertain. CDR1 and CDR2 (germline): KGHSH, LQKENI. Trimming took off 2 bases at V and 5 bases at J, with 6 bases between the two ends. The length of the CDR3 is 13 residues. The CDR3 coding sequence is TGTGCCAGCTCACCATGGGAAACCGGGGAGCTGTTTTTT. Translating it yields CASSPWETGELFF.

J is TRBJ1-2 and V is TRBV9; possible D gene TRBD1, 5 bases. CDR3 length: 13 residues. V shed 4 bases and J shed 5 bases, with 12 bases lying between them. Germline CDR1 is SGDLS and CDR2 is YYNGEE. The CDR3 coding sequence is TGTGCCAGCAGCTCCCCGGGGGGGTATGGCTACACCTTC. This codes for CASSSPGGYGYTF.

The V call is TRBV28, the J call TRBJ1-1, with D possibly being TRBD1 (5 bases). This CDR3 comprises 13 residues. Trimming removed 10 bases at V and 1 base at J, with 13 bases between. Germline V gene sequence: CDR1 MDHEN, CDR2 SYDVKM. CDR3 sequence (DNA): TGTGCCATTACGACAGCAACGAACACTGAAGCTTTCTTT. Translation gives CAITTATNTEAFF.

The gene calls are TRBV4-1 and TRBJ2-1, with 9 bases that match TRBD1. There are 15 residues in the CDR3. Germline V CDR1 and CDR2: MGHRA, YSYEKL. Trimming took 4 bases from V and 5 from J; bases not matched to a gene: 6. The CDR3 coding sequence is TGCGCCAGCAGCCCCTGGGACAGGGCTAACAATGAGCAGTTCTTC. Residues: CASSPWDRANNEQFF.

The chain couples TRBV6-1 to TRBJ1-1; 7 nucleotides align to TRBD1. Losses at the gene ends were 6 bases for V and 3 bases for J; bases not matched to a gene: 4. The CDR3 contains 13 residues. Per germline, CDR1 MNHNS and CDR2 SASEGT. The CDR3 reads CASRRGPDTEAFF. The CDR3 DNA follows: TGTGCCAGCAGGAGGGGGCCGGACACTGAAGCTTTCTTT.

The CDR3 DNA reads as TGTGCCAGCAGTGACGGCGGAGGGAGTCAGCCCCAGCATTTT. Residues: CASSDGGGSQPQHF. The chain is built from TRBV2 and TRBJ1-5; D is unclear. Germline CDR1 is SNHLY and CDR2 is FYNNEI. Trimming cost V 3 bases and J 6 bases, with 12 bases left between them. CDR3 size: 14 residues.

The chain links TRBV9 to TRBJ2-1; TRBD2 agrees at 7 bases. The germline gives CDR1 SGDLS, CDR2 YYNGEE. The junction had 3 bases not matched to a gene; V was cut back by 5 bases and J by 1 base. This CDR3 spans 14 amino acids. In DNA form, the CDR3 reads TGTGCCAGCAGACCTAGCGGATCCTACAATGAGCAGTTCTTC. Residues: CASRPSGSYNEQFF.

The rearrangement uses TRBV12-5 and TRBJ2-2; possible D gene TRBD1, 6 bases. Germline CDR1 is LGHNT and CDR2 is FRNRAP. V lost 5 bases, J lost 4 bases, and 14 bases lay in between. This CDR3 has 15 residues. The CDR3 nucleotides read TGTGCTAGTGGTACCGCAGGGGCTGGCACCGGGGAGCTGTTTTTT. This codes for CASGTAGAGTGELFF.

As concerns this clone: The junction does not match germline at one end; this may be a read error. This sequence joins TRBV7-7 and TRBJ2-5, with D perhaps matching TRBD2 (7 bases). The CDR3 extends over 15 amino acids. Germline values: CDR1 SSHAT, CDR2 FNYEAQ (reference sequence). The CDR3 region has the DNA TGTGCTAGCAGCCCCCAAGGGGGAGGGGGAGAGACCCAGTACTTC. It codes for CASSPQGGGGETQYF.

The rearrangement joins TRBV5-1 to TRBJ2-1, with 7 bases identical to TRBD2. Per the germline V gene, CDR1 is SGHRS and CDR2 is YFSETQ. This CDR3 spans 15 amino acids. J lost 7 bases, V lost 0 bases, and 7 bases had no gene match. CDR3 region: CASSLAAGEWNEQFF. The CDR3 DNA reads TGCGCCAGCAGCTTGGCCGCGGGGGAGTGGAATGAGCAGTTCTTC.

The chain joins TRBV5-1 to TRBJ2-1; D remains unclear. The CDR3 extends over 15 amino acids. CDR1 is SGHRS, CDR2 YFSETQ, per germline. Between the trimmed V and J ends, which lost 0 bases and 8 bases, there was a span of 15 bases. The CDR3 DNA follows: TGCGCCAGCAGCTTGGGAAGAGATATAGCTCATGAGCAGTTCTTC. As protein: CASSLGRDIAHEQFF.

J is TRBJ2-2 and V is TRBV6-5; 12 bases are shared with TRBD2. Per germline, CDR1 MNHEY and CDR2 SVGAGI. This CDR3 is built from 16 residues. With 2 bases clipped from V and 5 bases from J, the junction kept 3 bases outside the gene matches. CDR3 in amino acids: CASSYGLAGGTGELFF. CDR3 DNA sequence: TGTGCCAGCAGTTACGGCCTAGCGGGGGGGACCGGGGAGCTGTTTTTT.

The chain joins TRBV28 to TRBJ1-1; TRBD1 agrees at 8 bases. This CDR3 contains 16 residues. The V gene's germline CDR1 is MDHEN and CDR2 SYDVKM. With 6 bases clipped from V and 3 bases from J, the junction kept 12 bases outside the gene matches. DNA for the CDR3: TGTGCCAGCAGCCCAGGGGGCCAGGGGATGGACACTGAAGCTTTCTTT. Protein sequence: CASSPGGQGMDTEAFF.

The genes are TRBV2 and TRBJ1-2, with 7 bases aligning to TRBD1. There are 14 residues in the CDR3. CDR1 is SNHLY and CDR2 is FYNNEI in the germline V gene. V lost 5 bases and J lost 4; bases outside the gene matches: 7. The CDR3 DNA reads TGTGCCAGCAGTCAAACAGGGGCACTCTATGGCTACACCTTC. This sequence encodes CASSQTGALYGYTF.

This rearrangement joins TRBV11-2 to TRBJ2-5, with 12 bases fitting TRBD2. Trimming cost V 5 bases and J 4 bases; bases outside gene matches: 5. CDR1 and CDR2 (germline): SGHAT, FQNNGV. The CDR3 has 15 amino acids. The CDR3 loop reads CASSILTSGGETQYF. The DNA for the CDR3 is TGTGCCAGCAGCATCCTGACTAGCGGGGGAGAGACCCAGTACTTC.

Here the CDR3 reads CASSSLAGWIYNEQFF. The DNA of the CDR3 is TGTGCCAGCAGTTCGTTAGCGGGGTGGATCTACAATGAGCAGTTCTTC. The genes are TRBV27 and TRBJ2-1; 8 bases line up with TRBD2. Losses at the gene ends were 4 bases for V and 3 bases for J; bases not matched to a gene: 8. This CDR3 region has 16 residues. From germline, CDR1 is MNHEY and CDR2 SMNVEV (reference sequence).